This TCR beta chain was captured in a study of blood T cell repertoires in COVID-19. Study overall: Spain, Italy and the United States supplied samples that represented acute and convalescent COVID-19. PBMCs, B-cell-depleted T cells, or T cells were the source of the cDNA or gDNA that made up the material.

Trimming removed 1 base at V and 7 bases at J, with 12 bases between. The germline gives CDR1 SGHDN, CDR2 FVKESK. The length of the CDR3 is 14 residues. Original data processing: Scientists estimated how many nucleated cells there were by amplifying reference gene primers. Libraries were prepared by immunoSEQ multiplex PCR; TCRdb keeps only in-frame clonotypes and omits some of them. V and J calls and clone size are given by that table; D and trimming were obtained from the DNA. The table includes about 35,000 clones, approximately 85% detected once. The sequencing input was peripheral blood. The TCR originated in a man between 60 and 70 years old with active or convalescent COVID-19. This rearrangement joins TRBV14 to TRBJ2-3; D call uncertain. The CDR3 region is CASSQGHLVNTQYF. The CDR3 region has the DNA TGTGCCAGCAGCCAAGGTCACCTAGTGAATACGCAGTATTTT.